This T cell receptor beta chain was found in a study of blood T cell repertoires in COVID-19. Across the whole study: Acute and convalescent COVID-19 specimens originated in the United States, Italy and Spain. The cDNA or gDNA used as material had been derived from T cells, B-cell-depleted T cells, or PBMCs.

The junction had 4 bases not matched to a gene; V was cut back by 9 bases and J by 3 bases. The germline CDR1 and CDR2 sequences are MNHEY and SMNVEV (reference sequence). This CDR3 contains 14 residues. This clone was observed a handful of times. Assay: immunoSEQ multiplex PCR; the TCRdb copy retains only in-frame clones and omits some. In the table there are about 66,000 clones, around four fifths of which are singletons. This chain joins TRBV27 and TRBJ2-1, with 11 nucleotides matching TRBD2. The sequence was collected from a human donor in a cohort sampled during active COVID-19. Sequencing was done on a sample of peripheral blood. CDR3: CASCLAGGYNEQFF. CDR3 sequence (DNA): TGTGCCAGTTGCCTAGCGGGAGGCTACAATGAGCAGTTCTTC.